The TCR beta chain under discussion was sequenced for a study of blood T cell repertoires in COVID-19. Turning to the study itself: Researchers got acute and convalescent COVID-19 samples from the United States, Italy and Spain. The cDNA or gDNA used as material had been derived from T cells, B-cell-depleted T cells, or PBMCs.

Study processing details: Scientists estimated how many nucleated cells there were by amplifying reference gene primers. Only in-frame clones appear in the TCRdb table, and some are missing; sequencing was by immunoSEQ multiplex PCR. Clone size and V and J calls were adopted from that table, with D and trimming inferred from the DNA. The repertoire holds over 40,000 clones, with 80% to 90% as singletons. Germline values: CDR1 LNHDA, CDR2 SQIVND (reference sequence). The V segment lost 5 bases and the J segment 0 bases; nucleotides outside the gene matches: 8. CDR3 length: 16 amino acids. The specimen sequenced was peripheral blood. V gene TRBV19 combines with J gene TRBJ1-2, with TRBD1 matching 8 bases. This receptor was taken from a woman at least 80 years old with acute or convalescent COVID-19. CDR3 DNA sequence: TGTGCCAGTAGTCCGGGGACAGGAACCTCTAACTATGGCTACACCTTC. Translating it yields CASSPGTGTSNYGYTF. Supplemented by reference TRBV19 and TRBJ1-2, the full variable domain reads DGGITQSPKYLFRKEGQNVTLSCEQNLNHDAMYWYRQDPGQGLRLIYYSQIVNDFQKGDIAEGYSVSREKKESFPLTVTSAQKNPTAFYLCASSPGTGTSNYGYTFGSGTRLTVV.